These 14 T cell receptor beta chains share one sample of origin, sequenced in a study of control samples from healthy donors and cancer patients. The repertoire was sequenced with immunoSEQ multiplex PCR; TCRdb's copy has only in-frame clones and lacks some. The table lists approximately 190,000 clones, roughly nine tenths of them singletons, with 1.5% to 2% in the top ten. Sequenced input: blood. Source of these receptors: a young man in good health.

The rearrangement uses TRBV30 and TRBJ1-5, with D unclear. Trimming stripped 2 bases from V and 5 bases from J, with 10 bases between. Germline V CDR1 and CDR2: GTSNPN, SVGIG (reference sequence). The CDR3 loop spans 13 amino acids. CDR3 loop: CAWSRGSDQPQHF. CDR3 sequence (DNA): TGTGCCTGGAGTCGAGGATCTGATCAGCCCCAGCATTTT. The full variable domain, its missing parts supplied by reference TRBV30 and TRBJ1-5, is SQTIHQWPATLVQPVGSPLSLECTVEGTSNPNLYWYRQAAGRGLQLLFYSVGIGQISSEVPQNLSASRPQDRQFILSSKKLLLSDSGFYLCAWSRGSDQPQHFGDGTRLSIL.

J is TRBJ1-6 and V is TRBV7-9; perhaps TRBD1 as D (5 bases). Germline CDR1 reads SEHNR; CDR2 reads FQNEAQ (reference sequence). The CDR3 consists of 17 residues. The ends were cut back, 3 bases at V and 0 bases at J, with 12 bases in the middle. DNA of the CDR3: TGTGCCAGCAGCTTGCTACAGGATAGCTCCTATAATTCACCCCTCCACTTT. This codes for CASSLLQDSSYNSPLHF.

The rearrangement links TRBV6-5 to TRBJ2-3, with D possibly TRBD2 on 5 matching bases. The CDR3 runs to 14 residues. V gave up 2 bases and J gave up 4 bases, with 10 bases separating them. From germline, CDR1 is MNHEY and CDR2 SVGAGI. Here the CDR3 reads CASSYGVEADTQYF. CDR3 sequence (DNA): TGTGCCAGCAGTTACGGGGTGGAGGCAGATACGCAGTATTTT.

The chain joins TRBV7-2 to TRBJ2-6; tentative D call: TRBD2 (6 bases). The V gene lost 2 bases and the J gene lost 4 bases, with 12 bases spanning the gap. CDR3 length: 16 residues. Germline CDR1 and CDR2: SGHTA and FQGNSA. The CDR3 is CASSLLRGSGANVLTF. The CDR3 nucleotides read TGTGCCAGCAGCTTATTGCGGGGCTCCGGGGCCAACGTCCTGACTTTC.

The rearrangement joins TRBV2 to TRBJ2-2, with unresolved D. V was pared by 7 bases and J by 1 base, with 13 bases between. The CDR3 sequence is 15 residues long. Germline V gene lookup returns CDR1 SNHLY and CDR2 FYNNEI. This CDR3 is CASTPLQRNTGELFF. Here the CDR3 DNA reads TGTGCCAGCACTCCACTTCAGAGGAACACCGGGGAGCTGTTTTTT.

This chain links TRBV7-6 with TRBJ2-3, with TRBD2 as a possible D gene (6 bases). Trimming stripped 8 bases from V and 2 bases from J, with 14 bases between. Germline lookup yields CDR1 SGHVS and CDR2 FNYEAQ. This CDR3 has 14 residues. CDR3: CASWTGLSTDTQYF. For the CDR3, the DNA is TGTGCCAGCTGGACGGGACTTTCCACAGATACGCAGTATTTT.

The sample holds one count of this clone. J is TRBJ1-2 and V is TRBV15, with D unclear. Trimming took 0 bases from V and 4 from J, leaving 9 bases between them. The V gene's germline CDR1 is LNHNV and CDR2 YYDKDF (reference sequence). This CDR3 comprises 14 residues. The CDR3 is CATSRDSGVYGYTF. The CDR3 coding sequence is TGTGCCACCAGCAGAGATTCAGGCGTCTATGGCTACACCTTC.

J is TRBJ1-1 and V is TRBV27, with 8 nucleotides matching TRBD1. V shed 6 bases and J 7 bases; nucleotides not matched to a gene: 10. The CDR3 totals 14 residues. Germline V gives CDR1 MNHEY, CDR2 SMNVEV (reference sequence). CDR3 sequence (DNA): TGTGCCAGCAGACCCACCGGGACAGGACATGAAGCTTTCTTT. It codes for CASRPTGTGHEAFF.

V usage is TRBV18 and J usage is TRBJ2-7; possible D gene TRBD2, 7 bases. V lost 3 bases and J 2 bases, leaving 17 bases between the germline ends. Germline V lookup: CDR1 KGHSH, CDR2 LQKENI. CDR3 size: 16 residues. The CDR3 DNA reads as TGTGCCAGCTCACCCACCGGGGGAGGGGGGGCCTACGAGCAGTACTTC. Translation gives CASSPTGGGGAYEQYF.

The gene calls are TRBV7-2 and TRBJ2-5; 7 bases fit TRBD1. This CDR3 has 15 amino acids. Germline trimming cut 2 bases from V and 4 bases from J; bases unmatched to any gene: 7. Germline V lookup: CDR1 SGHTA, CDR2 FQGNSA. CDR3 nucleotide sequence: TGTGCCAGCAGCTTATTAGGAACAGGGGCAGAGACCCAGTACTTC. This gives the protein CASSLLGTGAETQYF. The variable domain in full, with the rest retrieved from reference TRBV7-2 and TRBJ2-5, is GAGVSQSPSNKVTEKGKDVELRCDPISGHTALYWYRQSLGQGLEFLIYFQGNSAPDKSGLPSDRFSAERTGGSVSTLTIQRTQQEDSAVYLCASSLLGTGAETQYFGPGTRLLVL.

This chain uses TRBV7-9 with TRBJ2-7, with 7 bases matching TRBD1. In germline, CDR1 is SEHNR, CDR2 FQNEAQ (reference sequence). The CDR3 contains 13 residues. V trimming: 3 bases; J trimming: 3 bases; junction bases outside the gene matches: 2. The CDR3 DNA reads as TGTGCCAGCAGCTTGACAGGGTTCTACGAGCAGTACTTC. This translates into CASSLTGFYEQYF.

The chain uses TRBV19 and TRBJ1-5; D is perhaps TRBD1 (5 bases). V gave up 4 bases and J gave up 3 bases, with 10 bases separating them. The germline gives CDR1 LNHDA, CDR2 SQIVND (reference sequence). The CDR3 sequence is 14 residues long. CDR3 in amino acids: CASSTDKSNQPQHF. For the CDR3, the DNA is TGTGCCAGTAGTACGGACAAGTCCAATCAGCCCCAGCATTTT. Full variable domain (outside the CDR3, taken from reference TRBV19 and TRBJ1-5): DGGITQSPKYLFRKEGQNVTLSCEQNLNHDAMYWYRQDPGQGLRLIYYSQIVNDFQKGDIAEGYSVSREKKESFPLTVTSAQKNPTAFYLCASSTDKSNQPQHFGDGTRLSIL.

This chain uses TRBV15 with TRBJ1-3; no reliable D call. CDR3 length: 15 amino acids. Germline V CDR1 and CDR2: LNHNV, YYDKDF (reference sequence). V lost 5 bases, J lost 1 base, and 12 bases lay in between. The CDR3 loop reads CATSLDRTSGNTIYF. The CDR3 nucleotides read TGTGCCACCAGCTTGGACCGGACTTCTGGAAACACCATATATTTT. The full variable domain, in which reference TRBV15 and TRBJ1-3 provide the parts outside the CDR3, is DAMVIQNPRYQVTQFGKPVTLSCSQTLNHNVMYWYQQKSSQAPKLLFHYYDKDFNNEADTPDNFQSRRPNTSFCFLDIRSPGLGDTAMYLCATSLDRTSGNTIYFGEGSWLTVV.

The V call is TRBV6-5, the J call TRBJ1-5; possibly TRBD1 for D (5 bases). Deletions cut 8 bases from V and 1 base from J, with 15 bases between. The CDR3 contains 15 residues. Germline V gives CDR1 MNHEY, CDR2 SVGAGI. The CDR3 is CASGRVRASNQPQHF. DNA of the CDR3: TGTGCCAGCGGCAGGGTTAGGGCAAGCAATCAGCCCCAGCATTTT.